This entry lists 30 T cell receptor beta chains sequenced from one sample in a study of T cell changes during pregnancy in multiple sclerosis. This table comes from immunoSEQ multiplex PCR, and its TCRdb copy is limited to in-frame clones, with some not included. This sample has about 60,000 clones, with 90% to 95% found just once. Material: CD4+ T cells from peripheral blood mononuclear cells, obtained in the first trimester of pregnancy. The origin of the receptors is a female donor with multiple sclerosis, enrolled in a pregnancy study.

The gene calls are TRBV6-5 and TRBJ2-1, with D perhaps matching TRBD2 (6 bases). Trimming stripped 5 bases from V and 6 bases from J, with 11 bases between. The CDR3 is made up of 13 amino acids. CDR1 is MNHEY and CDR2 is SVGAGI in the germline V gene. The DNA of the CDR3 is TGTGCCAGCAGTCGAGTGGAGGGCAATGAGCAGTTCTTC. This gives the protein CASSRVEGNEQFF.

V is TRBV9 and J is TRBJ2-2; D is perhaps TRBD1 (6 bases). Between the trimmed V and J ends, which lost 3 bases and 3 bases, there was a span of 12 bases. The CDR3 totals 15 residues. The germline gives CDR1 SGDLS, CDR2 YYNGEE. The CDR3 loop is CASSAPDSYTGELFF. CDR3 coding DNA: TGTGCCAGCAGCGCCCCGGACAGTTACACCGGGGAGCTGTTTTTT.

This clone was counted once. The gene calls are TRBV5-5 and TRBJ2-1; 10 bases match TRBD1. V lost 4 bases to trimming and J lost 0 bases; unmatched junction nucleotides: 4. The CDR3 runs 16 residues. Germline CDR1 reads SGHKS; CDR2 reads YYEKEE (reference sequence). The CDR3 sequence: CASSPGQGGSYNEQFF. DNA for the CDR3: TGTGCCAGCAGCCCAGGACAGGGGGGCTCCTACAATGAGCAGTTCTTC. Combining the CDR3 with reference TRBV5-5 and TRBJ2-1 gives the whole variable domain DAGVTQSPTHLIKTRGQQVTLRCSPISGHKSVSWYQQVLGQGPQFIFQYYEKEERGRGNFPDRFSARQFPNYSSELNVNALLLGDSALYLCASSPGQGGSYNEQFFGPGTRLTVL.

The chain employs TRBV6-1 and TRBJ2-4, with D perhaps matching TRBD1 (5 bases). CDR1 and CDR2 (germline): MNHNS, SASEGT. Trimming pared 3 bases from V and 3 bases from J, leaving 12 bases between. The CDR3 consists of 15 residues. CDR3 loop: CASSDPGLDKNIQYF. CDR3 DNA sequence: TGTGCCAGCAGTGATCCAGGGCTGGACAAAAACATTCAGTACTTC.

The table lists this clone with a count of one. This chain links TRBV6-1 with TRBJ1-2, with 10 positions matching TRBD1. This CDR3 region has 14 residues. V lost 6 bases, J lost 1 base, and 2 bases stayed unmatched. Germline loops: CDR1 MNHNS, CDR2 SASEGT. DNA for the CDR3: TGTGCCAGCAGGGGGACAGGGGTTAACTATGGCTACACCTTC. Translation gives CASRGTGVNYGYTF.

The chain joins TRBV7-2 to TRBJ1-5, with D perhaps matching TRBD1 (5 bases). V was trimmed by 1 base and J by 0 bases, leaving 13 bases between them. CDR3 length: 17 residues. Germline CDR1 reads SGHTA; CDR2 reads FQGNSA. The CDR3 DNA sequence: TGTGCCAGCAGCTTAGGGGGCAGATCTTATAGCAATCAGCCCCAGCATTTT. Translating it yields CASSLGGRSYSNQPQHF.

The chain employs TRBV14 and TRBJ1-2; 7 nucleotides align to TRBD1. CDR3 length: 17 amino acids. Germline assignment: CDR1 SGHDN and CDR2 FVKESK. The J segment lost 4 bases and the V segment lost 1 base, leaving 12 bases of the junction unmatched. CDR3 DNA: TGTGCCAGCAGCCAAGTACTCCCCAGGCAGGGGGGCTATGGCTACACCTTC. Its protein product is CASSQVLPRQGGYGYTF.

A remark on this clone: Sequence at one end of the junction differs from germline and may be a read error. The chain employs TRBV7-7 and TRBJ2-5; weak D call: TRBD1 (6 bases). The CDR3 covers 15 residues. Germline assignment: CDR1 SSHAT and CDR2 FNYEAQ (reference sequence). The CDR3 reads CASSRPGTPRETQYF. The CDR3 DNA is TGTGCTAGCAGCCGTCCGGGGACACCTAGAGAGACCCAGTACTTC.

The chain has TRBV7-3 and TRBJ2-1; D is uncertain. Trimming removed 1 base at V and 3 bases at J, with 10 bases between. CDR1 and CDR2 from the germline V gene are SGHTA and FQGTGA. The CDR3 runs 15 residues. CDR3 sequence (DNA): TGTGCCAGCAGCTTAAACCTCAACAGCTACAATGAGCAGTTCTTC. Translation gives CASSLNLNSYNEQFF.

The J gene is TRBJ2-7, the V gene TRBV5-6; 8 bases line up with TRBD1. Germline V gene data show CDR1 as SGHDT and CDR2 as YYEEEE. J lost 3 bases, V lost 6 bases, and 14 bases had no gene match. This CDR3 has 16 residues. In DNA, the CDR3 is TGTGCCAGCATCCCTTGGGTCGGACAGGGCGACTACGAGCAGTACTTC. Its protein product is CASIPWVGQGDYEQYF.

The chain is built from TRBV5-1 and TRBJ2-7; 8 bases are shared with TRBD2. The germline V gene has CDR1 SGHRS and CDR2 YFSETQ. V lost 6 bases and J lost 4; bases outside the gene matches: 9. The CDR3 has 14 residues. CDR3 loop: CASMKHGGAYEQYF. CDR3 nucleotides: TGCGCCAGCATGAAGCACGGGGGGGCATACGAGCAGTACTTC.

The CDR3 bases are TGTGCCAGCTCAGCCTTACGGACAGCGAACACCGGGGAGCTGTTTTTT. Protein: CASSALRTANTGELFF. V usage is TRBV18 and J usage is TRBJ2-2, with D maybe TRBD1 (6 bases). This CDR3 spans 16 amino acids. V lost 5 bases and J lost 0, with 13 bases in between. The germline CDR1 and CDR2 sequences are KGHSH and LQKENI.

This clone occurred once. This chain links TRBV15 with TRBJ1-2, with TRBD1 matching 8 bases. The germline V gene has CDR1 LNHNV and CDR2 YYDKDF (reference sequence). The CDR3 runs 15 residues. After removal of 1 base from V and 9 bases from J, the junction contained 10 bases not matched to a gene. The CDR3 loop reads CATSRARTGSYSYTF. CDR3 nucleotide sequence: TGTGCCACCAGCAGAGCTAGGACAGGGTCCTACAGCTACACCTTC.

The chain combines TRBV4-3 with TRBJ2-3; D gene unclear. Germline CDR1 LGHNA, CDR2 YSLEER. This CDR3 spans 16 amino acids. Between the trimmed V and J ends, which lost 0 bases and 0 bases, there was a span of 10 bases. The CDR3 protein is CASSQEAPPSTDTQYF. The CDR3 DNA sequence: TGCGCCAGCAGCCAAGAGGCCCCTCCGAGCACAGATACGCAGTATTTT.

J is TRBJ2-7 and V is TRBV5-6; weak D call: TRBD1 (5 bases). V shed 5 bases and J shed 3 bases, with 18 bases lying between them. There are 15 residues in the CDR3. Germline lookup yields CDR1 SGHDT and CDR2 YYEEEE. Here the CDR3 DNA reads TGTGCCAGCAGGGGGCTCGGGCAGGCCTTCTACGAGCAGTACTTC. Translating gives CASRGLGQAFYEQYF.

The chain combines TRBV6-5 with TRBJ2-5, with 10 bases aligning to TRBD2. With V trimmed by 8 bases and J by 2 bases, 8 bases remained unmatched. The CDR3 loop spans 15 amino acids. In germline, CDR1 is MNHEY, CDR2 SVGAGI. The CDR3 region has the DNA TGTGCCAGCGCCCAACTAGCGGGATATCAAGAGACCCAGTACTTC. It is translated as CASAQLAGYQETQYF.

V usage is TRBV5-8 and J usage is TRBJ1-1; D possibly corresponds to TRBD1 (6 bases). The CDR3 runs to 16 residues. V gave up 5 bases and J gave up 11 bases, with 28 bases separating them. The V gene's germline CDR1 is SGHTS and CDR2 YDEGEE. The DNA of the CDR3 is TGTGCCAGCAGTCCAGGATACAGGGTAGGAGCTGTGGAGGCTTTCTTT. Residues: CASSPGYRVGAVEAFF.

The chain uses TRBV6-4 and TRBJ1-1, with 10 bases that match TRBD1. The germline V gene has CDR1 MRHNA and CDR2 SNTAGT. The CDR3 loop spans 17 amino acids. Trimming removed 6 bases from V and 4 bases from J; junction bases left unmatched: 14. The CDR3 here is CASSLTGQGLGGTEAFF. The DNA for the CDR3 is TGTGCCAGCAGCCTGACGGGACAGGGGTTAGGGGGCACTGAAGCTTTCTTT.

V and J are TRBV5-6 and TRBJ1-1; D is unresolved. This CDR3 is built from 12 residues. Germline-derived CDR1 and CDR2 are SGHDT and YYEEEE. Trimming left V 4 bases short and J 7 bases short, with 11 bases between. Here the CDR3 reads CASSRRVGEAFF. As DNA, the CDR3 is TGTGCCAGCAGCCGTCGGGTCGGTGAAGCTTTCTTT.

This chain uses TRBV7-9 with TRBJ2-1; tentative D call: TRBD1 (5 bases). V lost 5 bases to trimming and J lost 8 bases, with 22 bases between them. Looked up from germline, CDR1 is SEHNR and CDR2 is FQNEAQ (reference sequence). CDR3 length: 16 residues. Here the CDR3 DNA reads TGTGCCAGCAGCCCCCTGGGGCAGGTGCCAATGGATGAGCAGTTCTTC. It is translated as CASSPLGQVPMDEQFF.

This chain uses TRBV7-2 with TRBJ1-4; 10 nucleotides align to TRBD1. With 5 bases clipped from V and 5 bases from J, the junction kept 14 bases outside the gene matches. The CDR3 is 18 amino acids. Germline-derived CDR1 and CDR2 are SGHTA and FQGNSA. CDR3 coding DNA: TGTGCCAGCAGCCCTGGGACAGGGGAAAGATTGGGGAATGAAAAACTGTTTTTT. Translated, it gives CASSPGTGERLGNEKLFF. The variable domain in full, with the rest retrieved from reference TRBV7-2 and TRBJ1-4, is GAGVSQSPSNKVTEKGKDVELRCDPISGHTALYWYRQSLGQGLEFLIYFQGNSAPDKSGLPSDRFSAERTGGSVSTLTIQRTQQEDSAVYLCASSPGTGERLGNEKLFFGSGTQLSVL.

The V and J genes are TRBV10-3 and TRBJ1-5; 12 bases are shared with TRBD1. This CDR3 comprises 15 residues. CDR1 is ENHRY and CDR2 is SYGVKD in the germline V gene. The trim removed 10 bases at V and 6 bases at J, leaving 10 bases unmatched. The CDR3 nucleotides are TGTGCCACCGACCCGGGACAGGGGGCAGGTCAGCCCCAGCATTTT. Translated: CATDPGQGAGQPQHF.

This clone was detected a few times. The CDR3 DNA reads TGTGCCAGCAGCTGGGGCCTAAATCAGCCCCAGCATTTT. Amino acids: CASSWGLNQPQHF. The chain links TRBV7-2 to TRBJ1-5; the D gene is possibly TRBD1 (5 bases). CDR1 and CDR2 (germline): SGHTA, FQGNSA. Trimming stripped 4 bases from V and 4 bases from J, with 8 bases between. This CDR3 is built from 13 residues. The variable domain in full, with the rest retrieved from reference TRBV7-2 and TRBJ1-5, is GAGVSQSPSNKVTEKGKDVELRCDPISGHTALYWYRQSLGQGLEFLIYFQGNSAPDKSGLPSDRFSAERTGGSVSTLTIQRTQQEDSAVYLCASSWGLNQPQHFGDGTRLSIL.

The sample holds one count of this clone. This chain links TRBV6-5 with TRBJ2-7; TRBD1 might be the D (5 bases). V gave up 10 bases and J gave up 0 bases, with 13 bases separating them. CDR3 length: 13 residues. Germline CDR1 MNHEY, CDR2 SVGAGI. The CDR3: CATRVLSSYEQYF. CDR3 sequence (DNA): TGTGCCACCAGGGTTTTGAGCTCCTACGAGCAGTACTTC.

The V call is TRBV27, the J call TRBJ1-3; a weak D match, TRBD1 (5 bases). Germline V lookup: CDR1 MNHEY, CDR2 SMNVEV (reference sequence). The CDR3 loop spans 13 amino acids. V was trimmed by 6 bases and J by 4 bases, leaving 10 bases between them. As DNA, the CDR3 is TGTGCCAGCAGGACGACAGAAGGAAACACCATATATTTT. This sequence encodes CASRTTEGNTIYF.

The chain recombines TRBV7-3 with TRBJ1-2; D call uncertain. The CDR3 runs to 17 residues. Germline CDR1 and CDR2: SGHTA and FQGTGA. Deletions cut 5 bases from V and 8 bases from J, with 27 bases between. The CDR3, as DNA: TGTGCCAGCAGCGTTGGTGGTCCGGGAGCGTTGACTTTCGGCTACACCTTC. This translates into CASSVGGPGALTFGYTF.

This chain uses TRBV7-2 with TRBJ2-1; TRBD1 matches at 10 bases. Germline trimming cut 5 bases from V and 1 base from J; bases unmatched to any gene: 5. The CDR3 runs to 16 residues. Germline CDR1 SGHTA, CDR2 FQGNSA. For the CDR3, the DNA is TGTGCCAGCAGCGCCGGACAGGGGGTTTCCTACAATGAGCAGTTCTTC. It codes for CASSAGQGVSYNEQFF.

V gene TRBV5-1 combines with J gene TRBJ2-6; D might be TRBD1 (6 bases). The CDR3 sequence is 16 residues long. The V end was cut by 2 bases, the J end by 3 bases, with 12 bases between. Germline lookup yields CDR1 SGHRS and CDR2 YFSETQ. CDR3 in DNA: TGCGCCAGCAGCTTATCAGGGGTTAGTGGGGCCAACGTCCTGACTTTC. Residues: CASSLSGVSGANVLTF.

The chain has TRBV2 and TRBJ1-2, with TRBD1 matching over 7 bases. The V segment lost 7 bases and the J segment 4 bases; nucleotides outside the gene matches: 3. Germline V gene data show CDR1 as SNHLY and CDR2 as FYNNEI. The CDR3 runs to 12 residues. The CDR3 DNA follows: TGTGCCAGCAAAGGGACAGTCTATGGCTACACCTTC. Residues: CASKGTVYGYTF.

The chain couples TRBV6-1 to TRBJ1-1, with a possible D match to TRBD1 (5 bases). Germline CDR1 MNHNS, CDR2 SASEGT. Deletions cut 7 bases from V and 3 bases from J, with 15 bases between. This CDR3 region has 14 residues. The CDR3 reads CASIYLGRDTEAFF. The CDR3 coding sequence is TGTGCCAGCATCTATTTAGGCAGGGACACTGAAGCTTTCTTT.